Below, 5 T cell receptor beta chains from the same sample are listed, as sequenced in a study of lymphopenia after photon versus proton radiotherapy. This table comes from immunoSEQ multiplex PCR, and its TCRdb copy is limited to in-frame clones, with some not included. Here the sample spans 150,000 to 200,000 clones, less than 90% being singletons. The sequencing used peripheral blood, collected from a patient treated with photon-based radiotherapy. All receptors derive from a man aged 50-59 years with gastric cancer.

The rearrangement joins TRBV7-2 to TRBJ1-5; a possible D gene is TRBD1 (5 bases). The CDR3 contains 14 residues. Germline CDR1 and CDR2: SGHTA and FQGNSA. V lost 4 bases and J lost 2, with 9 bases in between. The CDR3 DNA reads TGTGCCAGCAGCTCCAGGGAGGGCAATCAGCCCCAGCATTTT. It encodes CASSSREGNQPQHF.

The chain employs TRBV9 and TRBJ2-1; 8 bases map to TRBD1. Germline V gene lookup returns CDR1 SGDLS and CDR2 YYNGEE. The CDR3 is 15 residues long. The V gene end was trimmed by 3 bases and the J gene end by 4 bases; junction bases not matched to a gene: 6. CDR3 nucleotides: TGTGCCAGCAGCGGCCGGGACAGGCAGTACAATGAGCAGTTCTTC. The encoded protein is CASSGRDRQYNEQFF.

This sequence joins TRBV6-1 and TRBJ1-1; a possible D gene is TRBD1 (6 bases). The V end lost 5 bases, the J end lost 6 bases, and 13 bases lay between the germline ends. CDR1 MNHNS and CDR2 SASEGT come from the germline V gene. The CDR3 totals 13 residues. As DNA, the CDR3 is TGTGCCAGCAGTCCCCGGTGGGGGCCTGAAGCTTTCTTT. It specifies CASSPRWGPEAFF.

Written as DNA, the CDR3 is TGTGCCAGTAGCCTCCCGGGACAGGGACCTTATGGCTACACCTTC. Translated, it gives CASSLPGQGPYGYTF. This chain connects TRBV19 to TRBJ1-2, with 9 bases lining up with TRBD1. Germline V gene data show CDR1 as LNHDA and CDR2 as SQIVND (reference sequence). This CDR3 contains 15 residues. The V segment lost 6 bases and the J segment 5 bases; nucleotides outside the gene matches: 10.

The gene calls are TRBV19 and TRBJ1-2, with 9 positions matching TRBD1. The CDR3 is 13 residues long. Per the germline V gene, CDR1 is LNHDA and CDR2 is SQIVND (reference sequence). Germline trimming cut 9 bases from V and 7 bases from J; bases unmatched to any gene: 9. The CDR3 loop is CASSAQGAVGYTF. The CDR3 DNA reads TGTGCCAGCAGCGCACAGGGGGCTGTTGGCTACACCTTC.